The 28 T cell receptor beta chains presented below share a single source sample, sequenced in a study of CD8 T cells in Susac syndrome. cDNA came from around 0.5 to 1 ug RNA primed by random hexamers. TCRdb redid the calling of the immunoSEQ multiplex PCR reads with MiXCR, one entry per CDR3 protein. The table has approximately 190,000 distinct CDR3 sequences, about 94% seen once; the top ten hold approximately 0.1%. Sequenced input: CD4+ T cells from PBMCs. The receptors originated from a human donor with Susac syndrome.

The chain employs TRBV5-4 and TRBJ2-1; TRBD1 matches at 11 bases. The CDR3 is made up of 15 amino acids. CDR1 is SGHNT and CDR2 is YYREEE in the germline V gene (reference sequence). Trimming at V came to 4 bases and at J to 3 bases, leaving 3 bases not matched to a gene. The CDR3 sequence: CASSDGTGGYNEQFF. The DNA of the CDR3 is TGTGCCAGCAGCGACGGGACAGGGGGCTACAATGAGCAGTTCTTC.

V usage is TRBV4-3 and J usage is TRBJ2-3; 10 bases are a match to TRBD2. Germline V gene sequence: CDR1 LGHNA, CDR2 YSLEER. The CDR3 covers 20 residues. With 0 bases clipped from V and 5 bases from J, the junction kept 17 bases outside the gene matches. The CDR3 loop is CASSQDRSTSGAGRRDTQYF. In DNA form, the CDR3 reads TGCGCCAGCAGCCAAGATCGGAGTACTAGCGGGGCTGGGCGTAGAGATACGCAGTATTTT.

The chain is built from TRBV30 and TRBJ2-2; no definite D call. Germline V gives CDR1 GTSNPN, CDR2 SVGIG (reference sequence). Deletions cut 2 bases from V and 1 base from J, with 14 bases between. The CDR3 has 16 residues. The CDR3 DNA reads as TGTGCCTGGAGTCCCGTTCCCGTTCGGAACACCGGGGAGCTGTTTTTT. The encoded protein is CAWSPVPVRNTGELFF.

The chain recombines TRBV29-1 with TRBJ2-3; 7 positions agree with TRBD2. Looked up from germline, CDR1 is SQVTM and CDR2 is ANQGSEA. CDR3 length: 13 amino acids. V shed 5 bases, J shed 4 bases, and the junction held 6 bases outside the gene matches. Here the CDR3 reads CSVNSGGADTQYF. CDR3 bases: TGCAGCGTTAACTCGGGGGGTGCAGATACGCAGTATTTT.

The chain recombines TRBV4-3 with TRBJ2-5, with D perhaps TRBD1 (5 bases). Trimming cost V 8 bases and J 5 bases, with 18 bases left between them. There are 14 residues in the CDR3. The germline CDR1 and CDR2 sequences are LGHNA and YSLEER. The CDR3 reads CASGDRTDRETQYF. CDR3 in DNA: TGCGCCAGCGGAGACAGAACAGATAGGGAGACCCAGTACTTC.

This clonotype was detected once. This chain links TRBV27 with TRBJ1-2, with a tentative D call TRBD1 (5 bases). The CDR3 sequence is 14 residues long. V gave up 2 bases and J gave up 7 bases, with 14 bases separating them. The germline gives CDR1 MNHEY, CDR2 SMNVEV (reference sequence). The CDR3, as DNA: TGTGCCAGCAGTTTACAGGGCGACTATGGTGGCTACACCTTC. Protein sequence: CASSLQGDYGGYTF.

The chain recombines TRBV12-3 or TRBV12-4 with TRBJ2-2, with TRBD1 identical over 8 bases. The CDR3 sequence is 15 residues long. Unmatched junction bases numbered 7, after V lost 6 bases and J lost 4 bases. The CDR3 loop is CASRRQGLGTGELFF. The CDR3 bases are TGTGCCAGCAGACGACAGGGGTTGGGCACCGGGGAGCTGTTTTTT.

This chain joins TRBV5-1 and TRBJ2-1; 13 nucleotides agree with TRBD2. CDR1 is SGHRS and CDR2 is YFSETQ in the germline V gene. The V segment lost 3 bases and the J segment 0 bases; nucleotides outside the gene matches: 15. This CDR3 comprises 21 residues. The CDR3 protein is CASSSDRTSGGLSSSYNEQFF. The CDR3 DNA is TGCGCCAGCAGCTCAGATAGGACTAGCGGGGGCCTTAGTAGCTCCTACAATGAGCAGTTCTTC.

In its sample, this clonotype was seen once. The chain joins TRBV14 to TRBJ1-6, with D unresolved. The germline gives CDR1 SGHDN, CDR2 FVKESK. CDR3 length: 15 amino acids. The ends were cut back, 3 bases at V and 9 bases at J, with 15 bases in the middle. Written as DNA, the CDR3 is TGTGCCAGCAGCCACTTCCCTGAGGGCGGTTCACCCCTCCACTTT. Its translation is CASSHFPEGGSPLHF.

This clonotype occurred once. The V and J genes are TRBV15 and TRBJ2-2; possible D gene TRBD1, 6 bases. V was clipped by 0 bases and J by 4 bases, with 9 bases between them. Germline V gene sequence: CDR1 LNHNV, CDR2 YYDKDF (reference sequence). The CDR3 is made up of 15 amino acids. This chain's CDR3 is CATSRDAGVTGELFF. The CDR3 bases are TGTGCCACCAGCAGAGATGCAGGGGTCACCGGGGAGCTGTTTTTT.

The gene calls are TRBV20-1 and TRBJ1-1; D unresolved. V was cut by 3 bases and J by 3 bases, with 14 bases left in between. Germline V gives CDR1 DFQATT, CDR2 SNEGSKA (reference sequence). The CDR3 contains 14 residues. CDR3 amino acids: CSASGSGRYTEAFF. The CDR3 DNA sequence: TGCAGTGCTAGCGGATCCGGGCGGTACACTGAAGCTTTCTTT.

The chain couples TRBV9 to TRBJ2-5; TRBD2 might be the D (6 bases). Trimming took off 3 bases at V and 1 base at J, with 13 bases between the two ends. The V gene's germline CDR1 is SGDLS and CDR2 YYNGEE. The CDR3 contains 15 residues. This chain's CDR3 is CASSAISGTQETQYF. CDR3 coding DNA: TGTGCCAGCAGCGCGATTAGCGGCACCCAAGAGACCCAGTACTTC. Using reference TRBV9 and TRBJ2-5 for the parts outside the CDR3, the full variable domain is DSGVTQTPKHLITATGQRVTLRCSPRSGDLSVYWYQQSLDQGLQFLIQYYNGEERAKGNILERFSAQQFPDLHSELNLSSLELGDSALYFCASSAISGTQETQYFGPGTRLLVL.

This sequence joins TRBV30 and TRBJ2-7; unclear D gene. The CDR3 runs to 15 residues. The V and J ends lost 1 base and 5 bases respectively, with 18 bases between them. Germline CDR1 is GTSNPN and CDR2 is SVGIG (reference sequence). The CDR3 nucleotides are TGTGCCTGGAGTGCGGACGGAAAGGGAATGAACGAGCAGTACTTC. This translates into CAWSADGKGMNEQYF.

The rearrangement joins TRBV28 to TRBJ1-2, with 7 bases lining up with TRBD1. Germline CDR1 MDHEN, CDR2 SYDVKM. Germline trimming cut 8 bases from V and 4 bases from J; bases unmatched to any gene: 7. The CDR3 sequence is 13 residues long. The CDR3: CASLGGQIYGYTF. CDR3 in DNA: TGTGCCAGCCTCGGGGGACAGATCTATGGCTACACCTTC.

This CDR3 reads CASSQDWRGLKYF. In DNA, the CDR3 is TGTGCCAGCAGCCAAGATTGGCGGGGGCTCAAGTACTTC. The chain joins TRBV14 to TRBJ2-4; D possibly corresponds to TRBD2 (7 bases). The CDR3 consists of 13 residues. The V gene lost 0 bases and the J gene lost 14 bases, with 14 bases spanning the gap. Germline loops: CDR1 SGHDN, CDR2 FVKESK.

The rearrangement links TRBV27 to TRBJ2-2; TRBD2 matches 11 bases. The J segment lost 0 bases and the V segment lost 7 bases, leaving 4 bases of the junction unmatched. The CDR3 runs to 16 residues. CDR1 and CDR2 (germline): MNHEY, SMNVEV (reference sequence). The CDR3, as DNA: TGTGCCAGCACGGAACTAGCGGGGGCGAACACCGGGGAGCTGTTTTTT. Encoded protein: CASTELAGANTGELFF.

The chain uses TRBV20-1 and TRBJ2-7; either TRBD1 or TRBD2 may fit D (5 bases each). The CDR3 sequence is 14 residues long. The germline V and J ends were trimmed by 3 bases and 4 bases, with 16 bases remaining between them. The germline gives CDR1 DFQATT, CDR2 SNEGSKA (reference sequence). The CDR3 DNA reads as TGCAGTGCTAGGCCGCTGGGACGGGTGTACGAGCAGTACTTC. Encoded protein: CSARPLGRVYEQYF.

The rearrangement links TRBV11-1 to TRBJ2-7; a weak D match, TRBD2 (5 bases). The CDR3 consists of 12 residues. The V and J ends lost 7 bases and 3 bases respectively, with 10 bases between them. Germline V lookup: CDR1 SGHAT, CDR2 FQDESV (reference sequence). The CDR3 is CASTGKLYEQYF. Here the CDR3 DNA reads TGTGCCAGCACGGGGAAGCTCTACGAGCAGTACTTC.

This chain connects TRBV9 to TRBJ1-6, with 7 nucleotides matching TRBD1. The CDR3 covers 13 residues. Trimming took 6 bases from V and 10 from J; bases not matched to a gene: 7. CDR1 is SGDLS, CDR2 YYNGEE, per germline. The CDR3 DNA reads as TGTGCCAGCACCGCAGGGGGAGGGTCACCCCTCCACTTT. Translating it yields CASTAGGGSPLHF.

V usage is TRBV3-1 and J usage is TRBJ2-7, with 14 bases matching TRBD2. J lost 7 bases, V lost 4 bases, and 6 bases had no gene match. The CDR3 extends over 15 amino acids. The V gene's germline CDR1 is LGHDT and CDR2 YNNKEL (reference sequence). The CDR3 protein is CASSPGTSGGLEQYF. The CDR3 region has the DNA TGTGCCAGCAGCCCTGGGACTAGCGGGGGCCTGGAGCAGTACTTC.

A few counts support this clonotype. The chain is built from TRBV4-2 and TRBJ2-7; 10 bases are shared with TRBD2. Trimming cost V 1 base and J 4 bases; bases outside gene matches: 7. The CDR3 covers 16 residues. The germline V gene has CDR1 LGHNA and CDR2 YNFKEQ. CDR3 in amino acids: CASSQANSGGIYEQYF. DNA for the CDR3: TGTGCCAGCAGCCAAGCCAATAGCGGGGGGATTTACGAGCAGTACTTC.

With respect to this clonotype: Without the conserved terminal phenylalanine or tryptophan, this CDR3 likely stems from a read error. The chain has TRBV29-1 and TRBJ2-7; D is undetermined. This CDR3 comprises 16 residues. V lost 2 bases and J lost 0, with 17 bases in between. Per the germline V gene, CDR1 is SQVTM and CDR2 is ANQGSEA. This chain's CDR3 is CSVEFWEYTDSYEQYL. The CDR3 DNA sequence: TGCAGCGTTGAATTTTGGGAATACACGGACTCCTACGAGCAGTACCTC.

The genes are TRBV30 and TRBJ1-2; tentative D call: TRBD1 (6 bases). V lost 5 bases, J lost 1 base, and 14 bases lay in between. This CDR3 has 14 amino acids. Germline V gene sequence: CDR1 GTSNPN, CDR2 SVGIG (reference sequence). For the CDR3, the DNA is TGTGCCTGGGCTCCGGACAGATTTAACTATGGCTACACCTTC. This codes for CAWAPDRFNYGYTF.

The chain combines TRBV30 with TRBJ1-2, with TRBD1 identical over 12 bases. J gave up 7 bases and V 4 bases, and 4 bases lay outside the gene matches. CDR1 is GTSNPN and CDR2 is SVGIG in the germline V gene (reference sequence). The CDR3 spans 13 residues. CDR3 sequence: CAWIGDRGLGYTF. The CDR3 DNA sequence: TGTGCCTGGATCGGGGACAGGGGGCTTGGCTACACCTTC.

The V and J genes are TRBV25-1 and TRBJ2-7, with D possibly being TRBD2 (6 bases). Germline CDR1 is MGHDK and CDR2 is SYGVNS. The CDR3 is made up of 13 amino acids. Trimming stripped 8 bases from V and 1 base from J, with 12 bases between. In DNA, the CDR3 is TGTGCCAGCCGAGCGGAGGGGTCCTACGAGCAGTACTTC. Translated: CASRAEGSYEQYF.

This chain uses TRBV6-1 with TRBJ2-5, with D unclear. Trimming removed 4 bases from V and 6 bases from J, with 3 bases in between. Germline lookup yields CDR1 MNHNS and CDR2 SASEGT. The CDR3 loop spans 10 amino acids. CDR3 sequence reads: CASSAQTQYF. The DNA of the CDR3 is TGTGCCAGCAGTGCCCAGACCCAGTACTTC.

The V gene is TRBV29-1, the J gene TRBJ2-3; tentative D call: TRBD2 (6 bases). V was pared by 7 bases and J by 2 bases, with 10 bases between. The CDR3 spans 12 residues. Germline values: CDR1 SQVTM, CDR2 ANQGSEA. Here the CDR3 reads CSAGASTDTQYF. CDR3 DNA sequence: TGCAGCGCGGGAGCCTCCACAGATACGCAGTATTTT.

The chain uses TRBV9 and TRBJ1-6; TRBD1 aligns across 7 bases. With 3 bases clipped from V and 7 bases from J, the junction kept 7 bases outside the gene matches. This CDR3 spans 15 amino acids. Per the germline V gene, CDR1 is SGDLS and CDR2 is YYNGEE. The CDR3 protein is CASSESTGVNSPLHF. In nucleotides, the CDR3 is TGTGCCAGCAGCGAGTCTACAGGGGTCAATTCACCCCTCCACTTT.